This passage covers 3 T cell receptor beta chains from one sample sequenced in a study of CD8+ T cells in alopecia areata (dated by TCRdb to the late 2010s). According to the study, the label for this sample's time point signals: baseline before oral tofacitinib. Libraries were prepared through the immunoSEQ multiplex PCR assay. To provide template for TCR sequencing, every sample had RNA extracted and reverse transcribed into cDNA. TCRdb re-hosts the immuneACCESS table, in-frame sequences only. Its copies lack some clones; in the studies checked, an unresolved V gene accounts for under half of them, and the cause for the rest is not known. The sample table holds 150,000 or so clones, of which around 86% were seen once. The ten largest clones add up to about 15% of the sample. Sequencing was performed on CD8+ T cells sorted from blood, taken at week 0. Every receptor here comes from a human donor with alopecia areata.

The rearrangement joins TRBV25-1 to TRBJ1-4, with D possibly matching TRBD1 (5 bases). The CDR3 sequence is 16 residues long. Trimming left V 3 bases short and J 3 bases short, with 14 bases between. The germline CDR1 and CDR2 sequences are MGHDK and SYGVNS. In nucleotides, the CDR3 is TGTGCCAGCAGTGATGGTTTCAGGGCCTCTAATGAAAAACTGTTTTTT. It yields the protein CASSDGFRASNEKLFF. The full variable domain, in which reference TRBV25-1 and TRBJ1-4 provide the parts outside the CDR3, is EADIYQTPRYLVIGTGKKITLECSQTMGHDKMYWYQQDPGMELHLIHYSYGVNSTEKGDLSSESTVSRIRTEHFPLTLESARPSHTSQYLCASSDGFRASNEKLFFGSGTQLSVL.

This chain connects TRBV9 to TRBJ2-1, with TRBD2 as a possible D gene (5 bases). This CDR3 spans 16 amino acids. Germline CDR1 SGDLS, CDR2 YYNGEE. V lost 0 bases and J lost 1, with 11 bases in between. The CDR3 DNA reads TGTGCCAGCAGCGTAGGAGGGAGCACGTCCTACAATGAGCAGTTCTTC. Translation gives CASSVGGSTSYNEQFF.

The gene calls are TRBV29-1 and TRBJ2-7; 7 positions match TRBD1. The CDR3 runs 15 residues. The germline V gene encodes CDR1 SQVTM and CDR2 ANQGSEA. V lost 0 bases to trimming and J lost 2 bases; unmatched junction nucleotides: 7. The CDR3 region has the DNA TGCAGCGTTGAAGATGAGGGGGCCGGGGCCTACGAGCAGTACTTC. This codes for CSVEDEGAGAYEQYF.